This T cell receptor beta chain was sequenced in a study of blood T cells in healthy people across ages. The use of a sample-barcoded 5' primer and a J-beta primer mix characterized a second PCR of 7 to 11 cycles. Template switching added a 12-random-nucleotide identifier to every cDNA molecule. TCRdb re-called the 5' RACE reads with MiXCR, one entry per CDR3 protein. The sample has approximately 800,000 distinct CDR3 sequences, about half seen once. This clonotype appeared a few times. CDR1 and CDR2 (germline): SEHNR, FQNEAQ (reference sequence). V was shortened by 4 bases and J by 1 base, with 8 bases between the two germline ends. CDR3 size: 14 residues.

V is TRBV7-9 and J is TRBJ2-1, with D uncertain. The receptor was derived from a man of 80 years or more in good health. What was sequenced was blood. For the CDR3, the DNA is TGTGCCAGCAGCTCATCTTTTTCCTACAATGAGCAGTTCTTC. Its protein is CASSSSFSYNEQFF.